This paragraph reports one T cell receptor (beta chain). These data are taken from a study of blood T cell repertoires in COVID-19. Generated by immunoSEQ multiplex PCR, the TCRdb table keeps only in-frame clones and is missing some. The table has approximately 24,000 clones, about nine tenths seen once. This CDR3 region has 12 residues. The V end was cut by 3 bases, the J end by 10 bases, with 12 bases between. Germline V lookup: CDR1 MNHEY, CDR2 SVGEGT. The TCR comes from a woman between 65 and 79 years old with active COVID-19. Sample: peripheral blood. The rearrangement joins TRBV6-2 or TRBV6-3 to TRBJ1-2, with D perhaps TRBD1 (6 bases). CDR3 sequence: CASSYRPGDYTF. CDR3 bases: TGTGCCAGCAGTTATCGACCAGGGGACTACACCTTC.